One and the same sample provided the 30 T cell receptor beta chains below, sequenced in a study of B cell selection in AIRE deficiency. The protocol was immunoSEQ multiplex PCR, while the TCRdb copy is restricted to in-frame clones and leaves out a portion. Of around 20,000 clones listed, roughly 91% were seen once; the top ten hold roughly 1%. Regulatory T cells were sorted as CD4+CD25hiCD127low/negative. Sequences were obtained from CD4+CD25+ Tregs sorted from PBMCs. These receptors all come from a human donor in good health.

The chain is built from TRBV5-6 and TRBJ1-3, with TRBD1 matching over 10 bases. Germline V gene sequence: CDR1 SGHDT, CDR2 YYEEEE. The CDR3 totals 16 residues. V dropped 5 bases and J dropped 4; count of bases not matched to a gene: 9. The CDR3 loop reads CASSYRTGGSGNTIYF. As DNA, the CDR3 is TGTGCCAGCAGTTATCGGACAGGGGGATCGGGAAACACCATATATTTT.

This chain connects TRBV7-3 to TRBJ2-7, with 7 positions matching TRBD1. Germline V CDR1 and CDR2: SGHTA, FQGTGA. The CDR3 has 13 residues. Trimming took 5 bases from V and 5 from J; bases not matched to a gene: 6. The CDR3 reads CASSADRDHEQYF. Here the CDR3 DNA reads TGTGCCAGCAGCGCCGACAGGGACCACGAGCAGTACTTC.

The V gene is TRBV28, the J gene TRBJ2-7; possible D gene TRBD2, 5 bases. The CDR3 extends over 13 amino acids. Germline CDR1 and CDR2: MDHEN and SYDVKM. With 3 bases removed from V and 1 base from J, the gap between germline ends came to 7 bases. CDR3 nucleotides: TGTGCCAGCAGTTTCCCGGGATCCTACGAGCAGTACTTC. This translates into CASSFPGSYEQYF.

The chain carries TRBV27 and TRBJ2-5; D perhaps matches TRBD1 (5 bases). The V gene's germline CDR1 is MNHEY and CDR2 SMNVEV (reference sequence). The CDR3 sequence is 12 residues long. The V and J ends lost 6 bases and 7 bases respectively, with 12 bases between them. The CDR3 DNA sequence: TGTGCCAGCAGCCTAGGCCAGGGGACCCAGTACTTC. Protein: CASSLGQGTQYF.

The genes are TRBV5-1 and TRBJ1-1; 10 nucleotides line up with TRBD1. Germline V gene data show CDR1 as SGHRS and CDR2 as YFSETQ. With V trimmed by 5 bases and J by 5 bases, 3 bases remained unmatched. The CDR3 runs to 13 residues. The CDR3 nucleotides are TGCGCCAGCAGTCGGGACAGGGGAACTGAAGCTTTCTTT. It codes for CASSRDRGTEAFF.

The V gene is TRBV10-3, the J gene TRBJ2-7; possibly TRBD1 or TRBD2 for D (5 bases each). Trimming stripped 2 bases from V and 5 bases from J, with 16 bases between. Germline V gene lookup returns CDR1 ENHRY and CDR2 SYGVKD. This CDR3 has 15 amino acids. The chain's CDR3 is CAISEPRRREHEQYF. In nucleotides, the CDR3 is TGTGCCATCAGTGAGCCACGACGCAGGGAGCACGAGCAGTACTTC.

The J gene is TRBJ2-3, the V gene TRBV2; 11 positions match TRBD2. V gave up 5 bases and J gave up 1 base; unmatched junction bases: 2. Germline CDR1 and CDR2: SNHLY and FYNNEI. The length of the CDR3 is 15 residues. CDR3 protein: CASSILAGGTDTQYF. Here the CDR3 DNA reads TGTGCCAGCAGTATACTAGCGGGAGGCACAGATACGCAGTATTTT.

The chain employs TRBV19 and TRBJ2-2; unclear D gene. Per germline, CDR1 LNHDA and CDR2 SQIVND (reference sequence). V was trimmed by 5 bases and J by 6 bases, leaving 4 bases between them. The CDR3 has 11 amino acids. CDR3 DNA: TGTGCCAGTAGTTGGCCCGGGGAGCTGTTTTTT. It yields the protein CASSWPGELFF.

This chain's CDR3 is CASSFSGAGGETQYF. The CDR3 bases are TGTGCCAGCAGCTTTAGCGGGGCCGGGGGGGAGACCCAGTACTTC. The V gene is TRBV5-6, the J gene TRBJ2-5; TRBD2 aligns across 8 bases. This CDR3 has 15 amino acids. The J segment lost 5 bases and the V segment lost 2 bases, leaving 8 bases of the junction unmatched. CDR1 and CDR2 from the germline V gene are SGHDT and YYEEEE.

The chain couples TRBV7-2 to TRBJ2-7; TRBD1 matches 8 bases. The CDR3 is made up of 15 amino acids. Germline values: CDR1 SGHTA, CDR2 FQGNSA. Trimming removed 2 bases from V and 2 bases from J; junction bases left unmatched: 5. CDR3 sequence (DNA): TGTGCCAGCAGCTTATTTGCGGGACAGGCCTACGAGCAGTACTTC. This translates into CASSLFAGQAYEQYF. The variable domain in full, with the rest retrieved from reference TRBV7-2 and TRBJ2-7, is GAGVSQSPSNKVTEKGKDVELRCDPISGHTALYWYRQSLGQGLEFLIYFQGNSAPDKSGLPSDRFSAERTGGSVSTLTIQRTQQEDSAVYLCASSLFAGQAYEQYFGPGTRLTVT.

The chain carries TRBV18 and TRBJ2-2; D remains ambiguous. The CDR3 has 18 residues. Germline-derived CDR1 and CDR2 are KGHSH and LQKENI. Trimming shortened V by 0 bases and J by 7 bases, and 21 bases separated the two germline ends. The CDR3 region is CASSPPNSLLPQGGELFF. For the CDR3, the DNA is TGTGCCAGCTCACCACCGAATAGTCTGCTACCTCAAGGCGGGGAGCTGTTTTTT.

The chain combines TRBV11-1 with TRBJ2-1; D ambiguous. The germline V gene has CDR1 SGHAT and CDR2 FQDESV (reference sequence). CDR3 size: 14 residues. The V and J ends lost 5 bases and 4 bases respectively, with 12 bases between them. CDR3 amino acids: CASSPNEVYNEQFF. The CDR3 nucleotides are TGTGCCAGCAGCCCCAACGAGGTGTACAATGAGCAGTTCTTC.

V gene TRBV28 combines with J gene TRBJ1-2, with 10 bases aligning to TRBD1. Germline trimming cut 6 bases from V and 7 bases from J; bases unmatched to any gene: 14. This CDR3 contains 16 residues. CDR1 and CDR2 from the germline V gene are MDHEN and SYDVKM. Here the CDR3 DNA reads TGTGCCAGCAGCTGGGACAGGGGAAAGTCTCGCCCTGGCTACACCTTC. This encodes CASSWDRGKSRPGYTF.

The rearrangement links TRBV7-3 to TRBJ2-3, with 9 bases matching TRBD1. With V trimmed by 4 bases and J by 3 bases, 8 bases remained unmatched. CDR3 length equals 16 residues. Germline V lookup: CDR1 SGHTA, CDR2 FQGTGA. This CDR3 is CASSSRQGGGTDTQYF. The CDR3 coding sequence is TGTGCCAGCAGCTCAAGACAGGGGGGTGGGACAGATACGCAGTATTTT. Based on the CDR3 plus reference TRBV7-3 and TRBJ2-3, the full variable domain is GAGVSQTPSNKVTEKGKYVELRCDPISGHTALYWYRQSLGQGPEFLIYFQGTGAADDSGLPNDRFFAVRPEGSVSTLKIQRTERGDSAVYLCASSSRQGGGTDTQYFGPGTRLTVL.

V usage is TRBV5-1 and J usage is TRBJ2-3, with TRBD1 matching over 9 bases. This CDR3 spans 17 amino acids. The germline gives CDR1 SGHRS, CDR2 YFSETQ. Trimming took 4 bases from V and 2 from J; bases not matched to a gene: 11. The CDR3 nucleotides are TGCGCCAGCAGCCCGGGAACCGGGACAGGGAACACAGATACGCAGTATTTT. Residues: CASSPGTGTGNTDTQYF.

The chain links TRBV30 to TRBJ1-5; tentatively, D is TRBD1 (5 bases). CDR3 size: 14 residues. V was pared by 0 bases and J by 6 bases, with 12 bases between. The V gene's germline CDR1 is GTSNPN and CDR2 SVGIG (reference sequence). The CDR3 region has the DNA TGTGCCTGGAGTGTACTGGGGGGAGGTCAGCCCCAGCATTTT. This gives the protein CAWSVLGGGQPQHF.

The rearrangement uses TRBV7-7 and TRBJ2-1; the D gene could be TRBD1 or TRBD2 (5 bases each). CDR1 is SSHAT, CDR2 FNYEAQ, per germline (reference sequence). This CDR3 has 15 amino acids. V was cut by 5 bases and J by 1 base, with 12 bases left in between. The CDR3 region is CASSPGPRSYNEQFF. DNA for the CDR3: TGTGCCAGCAGCCCGGGACCCCGATCCTACAATGAGCAGTTCTTC.

The chain links TRBV4-1 to TRBJ2-3; 8 bases align to TRBD2. After removal of 4 bases from V and 2 bases from J, the junction contained 2 bases not matched to a gene. Germline V gene data show CDR1 as MGHRA and CDR2 as YSYEKL. The CDR3 loop spans 14 amino acids. The CDR3 DNA is TGCGCCAGCAGCCTAGCGGGACTCACAGATACGCAGTATTTT. Residues: CASSLAGLTDTQYF.

This clone appeared once. This sequence joins TRBV19 and TRBJ2-6; TRBD2 might be the D (6 bases). In germline, CDR1 is LNHDA, CDR2 SQIVND (reference sequence). V was shortened by 3 bases and J by 4 bases, with 19 bases between the two germline ends. This CDR3 spans 18 amino acids. This chain's CDR3 is CASSITGTRPTGANVLTF. CDR3 nucleotides: TGTGCCAGTAGTATTACCGGGACTCGCCCCACCGGGGCCAACGTCCTGACTTTC.

The V and J genes are TRBV12-2 and TRBJ2-7; the tabulated D call, TRBD1, remains unverified against the DNA. TRBV12-2 is a pseudogene locus. This CDR3 is built from 12 residues. For the CDR3, the DNA is TGTGACCGAAGGGACAGGGGCTGCGAGCAGTACTTC. This sequence encodes CDRRDRGCEQYF.

The genes are TRBV29-1 and TRBJ1-6; 9 nucleotides match TRBD1. CDR1 and CDR2 (germline): SQVTM, ANQGSEA. This CDR3 has 13 residues. Unmatched junction bases numbered 7, after V lost 6 bases and J lost 10 bases. In DNA form, the CDR3 reads TGCAGCGTAGGGGACAGGGCGGGGTCACCCCTCCACTTT. Translated: CSVGDRAGSPLHF.

V and J are TRBV6-6 and TRBJ1-3; 8 bases match TRBD1. V lost 4 bases, J lost 4 bases, and 9 bases stayed unmatched. The CDR3 extends over 16 amino acids. In germline, CDR1 is MNHNY, CDR2 SVGAGI (reference sequence). The CDR3 DNA is TGTGCCAGCAGTTCGACAGGGGTCCGCGGAGGAAACACCATATATTTT. Encoded protein: CASSSTGVRGGNTIYF.

The CDR3 loop is CASSEVRGHEQYF. CDR3 sequence (DNA): TGTGCCAGCAGTGAAGTACGGGGCCACGAGCAGTACTTC. V and J are TRBV2 and TRBJ2-7; D assignment may be TRBD1 or TRBD2 (5 bases each). Trimming shortened V by 1 base and J by 5 bases, and 9 bases separated the two germline ends. The V gene's germline CDR1 is SNHLY and CDR2 FYNNEI. The CDR3 has 13 amino acids.

V is TRBV5-1 and J is TRBJ2-4, with D unclear. V was pared by 0 bases and J by 7 bases, with 11 bases between. The CDR3 covers 14 residues. In germline, CDR1 is SGHRS, CDR2 YFSETQ. The chain's CDR3 is CASSLVGLRNIQYF. The CDR3 DNA reads as TGCGCCAGCAGCTTGGTAGGGTTACGGAACATTCAGTACTTC.

This clone has just one count. The rearrangement joins TRBV7-9 to TRBJ1-2; D call uncertain. This CDR3 is 12 amino acids long. Looked up from germline, CDR1 is SEHNR and CDR2 is FQNEAQ (reference sequence). V lost 5 bases to trimming and J lost 7 bases, with 11 bases between them. The CDR3 DNA is TGTGCCAGCAGCCCAGTCTTGGGTGGCTACACCTTC. It translates to CASSPVLGGYTF.

V usage is TRBV30 and J usage is TRBJ2-7; possible D gene TRBD2, 5 bases. There are 17 residues in the CDR3. CDR1 GTSNPN and CDR2 SVGIG come from the germline V gene (reference sequence). V was shortened by 5 bases and J by 2 bases, with 25 bases between the two germline ends. The CDR3 DNA reads TGTGCCTGGTCGGAGGAACGAAGGGTAATCGCGACCTACGAGCAGTACTTC. This codes for CAWSEERRVIATYEQYF.

Notes on this clone: Relative to the germline gene, one junction end is altered; a read error may explain this. The identical CDR3 is also encoded by other nucleotide sequences in the sample. The chain employs TRBV28 and TRBJ2-3; D is uncertain. CDR3 length: 10 residues. In germline, CDR1 is MDHEN, CDR2 SYDVKM. The CDR3 here is CASVSDTQYF. In nucleotides, the CDR3 is TGTGCCAGCGTCTCAGATACGCAATATTTT.

The chain couples TRBV9 to TRBJ2-1; D may be TRBD2 (6 bases). Looked up from germline, CDR1 is SGDLS and CDR2 is YYNGEE. CDR3 length: 14 residues. V shed 0 bases and J shed 8 bases, with 12 bases lying between them. CDR3 loop: CASSVGHRGDEQFF. The CDR3 DNA follows: TGTGCCAGCAGCGTAGGACACCGCGGGGATGAGCAGTTCTTC. Complete variable domain (other parts from reference TRBV9 and TRBJ2-1): DSGVTQTPKHLITATGQRVTLRCSPRSGDLSVYWYQQSLDQGLQFLIQYYNGEERAKGNILERFSAQQFPDLHSELNLSSLELGDSALYFCASSVGHRGDEQFFGPGTRLTVL.

This chain uses TRBV10-3 with TRBJ1-2; no definite D call. The CDR3 length is 11 residues. Germline CDR1 ENHRY, CDR2 SYGVKD. The ends were cut back, 6 bases at V and 12 bases at J, with 14 bases in the middle. The CDR3 DNA reads as TGTGCCATCAGGGGGTCGGGCGGTCACACCTTC. This sequence encodes CAIRGSGGHTF.

The chain has TRBV19 and TRBJ2-4; D is possibly TRBD2 (6 bases). There are 13 residues in the CDR3. V was pared by 0 bases and J by 6 bases, with 6 bases between. The germline gives CDR1 LNHDA, CDR2 SQIVND (reference sequence). CDR3 sequence reads: CASSIEGGNIQYF. The CDR3 DNA sequence: TGTGCCAGTAGTATAGAGGGGGGAAACATTCAGTACTTC.